These 8 T cell receptor beta chains were sequenced from one sample in a study of T cells in localized non-small cell lung cancer. Clones were read by immunoSEQ multiplex PCR, and TCRdb kept only the in-frame ones, dropping some. Found here are 59,000 or so clones, approximately 89% of them singletons; the top ten hold 15% to 20%. The sequences come from peripheral blood, collected before any cancer treatment. The receptor source for this set is a man aged 40 to 70 with stage I lung adenocarcinoma.

This clone was recorded once. The chain couples TRBV9 to TRBJ2-1; 7 bases match TRBD1. The CDR3 runs 14 residues. V was pared by 0 bases and J by 9 bases, with 6 bases of the junction left unmatched. The germline CDR1 and CDR2 sequences are SGDLS and YYNGEE. The CDR3 protein is CASSVEGRDSEQFF. DNA of the CDR3: TGTGCCAGCAGCGTAGAAGGCAGGGACAGTGAGCAGTTCTTC.

In its sample, this clone was seen once. The chain joins TRBV27 to TRBJ2-3; D uncertain. Germline V lookup: CDR1 MNHEY, CDR2 SMNVEV (reference sequence). The CDR3 covers 12 residues. Deletions cut 5 bases from V and 4 bases from J, with 7 bases between. CDR3 region: CASSPAADTQYF. The CDR3 nucleotides are TGTGCCAGCAGTCCCGCGGCAGATACGCAGTATTTT.

This chain joins TRBV19 and TRBJ2-1, with no clear D. Germline CDR1 reads LNHDA; CDR2 reads SQIVND (reference sequence). This CDR3 is built from 15 residues. Trimming took 5 bases from V and 4 from J, leaving 15 bases between them. CDR3 protein: CASSEVPTRYNEQFF. The CDR3 nucleotides are TGTGCCAGTAGTGAGGTGCCCACACGGTACAATGAGCAGTTCTTC.

This chain joins TRBV5-1 and TRBJ2-4, with a possible D match to TRBD1 (6 bases). The CDR3 extends over 14 amino acids. Looked up from germline, CDR1 is SGHRS and CDR2 is YFSETQ. The V end lost 0 bases, the J end lost 7 bases, and 11 bases lay between the germline ends. The CDR3: CASSLAAGVNIQYF. Here the CDR3 DNA reads TGCGCCAGCAGCTTGGCGGCAGGGGTGAACATTCAGTACTTC.

V gene TRBV5-1 combines with J gene TRBJ1-6; D gene ambiguous. Trimming stripped 0 bases from V and 7 bases from J, with 8 bases between. Germline CDR1 reads SGHRS; CDR2 reads YFSETQ. This CDR3 is built from 14 residues. In DNA, the CDR3 is TGCGCCAGCAGCTTGGGAGGACCAAATTCACCCCTCCACTTT. Its translation: CASSLGGPNSPLHF.

The chain carries TRBV4-3 and TRBJ2-5; 8 bases fit TRBD1. The junction had 11 bases not matched to a gene; V was cut back by 3 bases and J by 8 bases. The length of the CDR3 is 15 residues. Germline V gene data show CDR1 as LGHNA and CDR2 as YSLEER. The CDR3 sequence is CASSQEGQAGYTQYF. CDR3 nucleotide sequence: TGCGCCAGCAGCCAGGAGGGACAGGCAGGATACACCCAGTACTTC.

The chain carries TRBV11-2 and TRBJ2-7; TRBD1 is a possible D gene (6 bases). The CDR3 covers 13 residues. V lost 2 bases and J 6 bases, leaving 11 bases between the germline ends. Germline V gives CDR1 SGHAT, CDR2 FQNNGV. The CDR3 protein is CASSLQGFSEQYF. DNA of the CDR3: TGTGCCAGCAGCTTACAGGGGTTCAGCGAGCAGTACTTC.

The chain has TRBV5-1 and TRBJ2-7; D not resolved. CDR1 SGHRS and CDR2 YFSETQ come from the germline V gene. Trimming pared 3 bases from V and 6 bases from J, leaving 13 bases between. The CDR3 totals 13 residues. Here the CDR3 reads CASSSTHPLEQYF. The CDR3 nucleotides read TGCGCCAGCAGCTCAACACACCCCCTCGAGCAGTACTTC.